A single sample gave rise to the 10 T cell receptor beta chains below, sequenced in a study of cytomegalovirus exposure and HLA in healthy donors. Primers for the PCR totalled 60 Vbeta and 13 Jbeta. Sequenced by immunoSEQ multiplex PCR; TCRdb stores in-frame clones only, minus some. Of some 200,000 clones listed, around 80% were seen once; the top ten hold over 0.65%. Sequences were obtained from PBMCs. Receptors originate from a boy younger than 10 in good health and CMV-seronegative.

In its sample, this clone was seen a few times. The CDR3 DNA reads as TGTGCCAGCAGTTCATTTCAGGGTGCGGCTGAAGCTTTCTTT. Protein sequence: CASSSFQGAAEAFF. The genes are TRBV5-5 and TRBJ1-1, with D possibly matching TRBD1 (5 bases). V lost 5 bases, J lost 6 bases, and 17 bases lay in between. This CDR3 has 14 residues. Germline V gene sequence: CDR1 SGHKS, CDR2 YYEKEE (reference sequence).

The chain couples TRBV9 to TRBJ2-2; D remains unclear. The CDR3 extends over 13 amino acids. Germline CDR1 reads SGDLS; CDR2 reads YYNGEE. The germline V and J ends were trimmed by 2 bases and 11 bases, with 13 bases remaining between them. DNA for the CDR3: TGTGCCAGCAGCGTCAACGGAGAAGGCGAGCTGTTTTTT. Protein: CASSVNGEGELFF.

This chain links TRBV6-1 with TRBJ1-6; D remains ambiguous. The germline V gene has CDR1 MNHNS and CDR2 SASEGT. V was cut by 4 bases and J by 10 bases, with 20 bases left in between. This CDR3 is built from 16 residues. The DNA for the CDR3 is TGTGCCAGCAGTGTCCCCCGAGGTGGGAGTGGGTCACCCCTCCACTTT. Translated: CASSVPRGGSGSPLHF.

Remarks on this clone: Other DNA sequences in this sample translate to the same CDR3. The chain is built from TRBV19 and TRBJ2-7; TRBD2 might be the D (5 bases). Germline CDR1 is LNHDA and CDR2 is SQIVND (reference sequence). V dropped 4 bases and J dropped 3 bases, with 7 bases sitting between them. CDR3 size: 12 residues. CDR3 sequence reads: CASSTGNYEQYF. The CDR3 DNA sequence: TGTGCCAGTAGTACGGGGAACTACGAGCAGTACTTC.

This clone was counted a few times. The genes are TRBV12-5 and TRBJ1-5; D is unresolved. Trimming removed 1 base at V and 6 bases at J, with 4 bases between. This CDR3 has 12 residues. Germline CDR1 and CDR2: LGHNT and FRNRAP. The CDR3 DNA reads TGTGCTAGTGGTTTGGACAGTCAGCCCCAGCATTTT. This encodes CASGLDSQPQHF. Looking up the rest from reference TRBV12-5 and TRBJ1-5 gives the full variable domain: DARVTQTPRHKVTEMGQEVTMRCQPILGHNTVFWYRQTMMQGLELLAYFRNRAPLDDSGMPKDRFSAEMPDATLATLKIQPSEPRDSAVYFCASGLDSQPQHFGDGTRLSIL.

This chain connects TRBV19 to TRBJ2-7, with a possible D match to TRBD1 (5 bases). The germline V and J ends were trimmed by 5 bases and 2 bases, with 16 bases remaining between them. The CDR3 has 15 residues. Germline V gene lookup returns CDR1 LNHDA and CDR2 SQIVND (reference sequence). This chain's CDR3 is CASSVDSNPTYEQYF. The CDR3, as DNA: TGTGCCAGTAGTGTCGACAGTAACCCCACCTACGAGCAGTACTTC.

The chain links TRBV7-9 to TRBJ1-1; D not resolved. CDR1 SEHNR and CDR2 FQNEAQ come from the germline V gene (reference sequence). The CDR3 has 13 residues. V lost 1 base to trimming and J lost 6 bases, with 9 bases between them. CDR3 region: CASSLGVSSEAFF. The CDR3 region has the DNA TGTGCCAGCAGCTTAGGTGTGAGTTCTGAAGCTTTCTTT.

V is TRBV29-1 and J is TRBJ2-6; no clear D. Trimming removed 4 bases at V and 3 bases at J, with 7 bases between. CDR3 length equals 13 residues. CDR1 and CDR2 (germline): SQVTM, ANQGSEA. CDR3 nucleotide sequence: TGCAGCGTTGTTCTTTTTGGGGCCAACGTCCTGACTTTC. Its protein product is CSVVLFGANVLTF.

This rearrangement joins TRBV5-5 to TRBJ1-5; the match to TRBD1 covers 7 bases. V lost 0 bases, J lost 4 bases, and 7 bases stayed unmatched. From germline, CDR1 is SGHKS and CDR2 YYEKEE (reference sequence). There are 16 residues in the CDR3. The chain's CDR3 is CASSLGAGGWNQPQHF. CDR3 coding DNA: TGTGCCAGCAGCTTGGGGGCAGGGGGTTGGAATCAGCCCCAGCATTTT.

The chain is built from TRBV2 and TRBJ2-7; D not resolved. From germline, CDR1 is SNHLY and CDR2 FYNNEI. The CDR3 has 12 residues. V lost 3 bases to trimming and J lost 8 bases, with 11 bases between them. CDR3 in DNA: TGTGCCAGCAGTGACCTAGGCAATCAGCAGTACTTC. It encodes CASSDLGNQQYF. Full variable domain (remainder filled in from reference TRBV2 and TRBJ2-7): EPEVTQTPSHQVTQMGQEVILRCVPISNHLYFYWYRQILGQKVEFLVSFYNNEISEKSEIFDDQFSVERPDGSNFTLKIRSTKLEDSAMYFCASSDLGNQQYFGPGTRLTVT.